A selection of T cell receptor beta chains follows, all from one sample in a study of blood T cell repertoires in COVID-19. Clones were read by immunoSEQ multiplex PCR, and TCRdb kept only the in-frame ones, dropping some. The sample consists of just over 650,000 clones, approximately 90% of them appearing once. Sequencing was done on a sample of peripheral blood. These receptors all stem from a woman between 18 and 29 years old with acute or convalescent COVID-19. Both conserved end residues are part of each CDR3. D genes are given only for firm matches. Only part of the rows carry a size: once, few, many, or a class if the clone is expanded.

TRBJ1-4 TRBV5-5 TRBD1 . 17 TGTGCCAGCAGCTCCGGACAGGTTGCTCTCGTTAATGAAAAACTGTTTTTT CASSSGQVALVNEKLFF
TRBJ1-1 TRBV7-9 . . 14 TGTGCCAGCAGCTTACCCGCCTGGAGCACTGAAGCTTTCTTT CASSLPAWSTEAFF
TRBJ1-1 TRBV5-1 . . 14 TGCGCCAGCAGCGGCACAGCCATGAACACTGAAGCTTTCTTT CASSGTAMNTEAFF
TRBJ1-2 TRBV2 . . 14 TGTGCCAGCAGTCCACAGCTTCTTGGCTATGGCTACACCTTC CASSPQLLGYGYTF
TRBJ1-6 TRBV11-2 . . 15 TGTGCCAGCAGCTTAGAGGCCCAGGGTAATTCACCCCTCCACTTT CASSLEAQGNSPLHF
TRBJ2-3 TRBV7-8 TRBD2 . 19 TGTGCCAGCAGCTTAGAACGGGGAGGGGTAGCGGACCGCACAGATACGCAGTATTTT CASSLERGGVADRTDTQYF
TRBJ1-5 TRBV6-5 TRBD1 . 14 TGTGCCAGCATATTGACAGGGGGAGGTCAGCCCCAGCATTTT CASILTGGGQPQHF
TRBJ1-1 TRBV12-5 . . 12 TGTGCTAGTGGTTTGGACGACAGAAGAGCTTTCTTT CASGLDDRRAFF
TRBJ1-6 TRBV7-2 . . 15 TGTGCCAGCAGCCCGGGACACCAGATCCTATCACCCCTCCACTTT CASSPGHQILSPLHF
TRBJ2-3 TRBV19 TRBD2 . 16 TGTGCCAGTAGTCCTCGACTAGCGGGGGGGCATGATACGCAGTATTTT CASSPRLAGGHDTQYF
TRBJ1-3 TRBV7-8 . . 17 TGTGCCAGCAGCTTGTACAGGCCCCCCATCTCTGGAAACACCATATATTTT CASSLYRPPISGNTIYF
TRBJ1-5 TRBV6-5 TRBD1 . 14 TGTGCCAGCTCTAGGACAGGGTGGAATCAGCCCCAGCATTTT CASSRTGWNQPQHF
TRBJ1-5 TRBV6-1 . . 15 TGTGCCAGCAGTGAATACCTGAGGGAGAATCAGCCCCAGCATTTT CASSEYLRENQPQHF
TRBJ1-5 TRBV4-2 . . 16 TGTGCCAGCAGCCAAGAAGGTGGAGGCAGCAATCAGCCCCAGCATTTT CASSQEGGGSNQPQHF
TRBJ2-4 TRBV3-1/TRBV3-2 TRBD2 . 18 TGTGCCAGCAGCCAAAAGTCGACTAGCGGGGGGGCCAAAAACATTCAGTACTTC CASSQKSTSGGAKNIQYF
TRBJ2-7 TRBV28 TRBD2 . 15 TGTGCCAGCAGCCAAGGACTAGCACCGGTGGGGGAGCAGTACTTC CASSQGLAPVGEQYF
TRBJ1-6 TRBV7-2 . . 18 TGTGCCAGCAGCTTTAGCCCCCTAGACGTCGCGAGTAATTCACCCCTCCACTTT CASSFSPLDVASNSPLHF
TRBJ1-4 TRBV19 TRBD1 . 14 TGTGCCAGTAGTAGACAGGGTTCTAATGAAAAACTGTTTTTT CASSRQGSNEKLFF
TRBJ1-2 TRBV7-2 . . 13 TGTGCCAGCAGCATGGACAGTGTGTATGGCTACACCTTC CASSMDSVYGYTF
TRBJ1-2 TRBV4-1 TRBD1 . 13 TGCGCCAGCAGCGTCACAGGGGGCGGGGGCTACACCTTC CASSVTGGGGYTF
TRBJ1-1 TRBV2 TRBD1 . 17 TGTGCCAGCAGGGACCCCGGGACAGGGATGGGGGACACTGAAGCTTTCTTT CASRDPGTGMGDTEAFF
TRBJ2-1 TRBV9 TRBD1 . 17 TGTGCCAGCAGCGTAGTCGGACAGGCCAGTGGGGCCTATGAGCAGTTCTTC CASSVVGQASGAYEQFF
TRBJ1-1 TRBV6-5 . . 13 TGTGCCAGCAGCCCCGGGTCGTTCACTGAAGCTTTCTTT CASSPGSFTEAFF
TRBJ2-3 TRBV5-4 TRBD2 . 16 TGTGCCAGCAGCATGGCGGGTGGGGGGGGCACAGATACGCAGTATTTT CASSMAGGGGTDTQYF
TRBJ2-2 TRBV7-3 TRBD2 once 19 TGTGCCAGCAGCCCCCCCGGGACTAGCGGGGGGAAGAACACCGGGGAGCTGTTTTTT CASSPPGTSGGKNTGELFF
TRBJ1-2 TRBV6-4 TRBD1 . 15 TGTGCCAGCAGTGACTCTACAGGGGGTCCTGGTGGCTACACCTTC CASSDSTGGPGGYTF
TRBJ1-2 TRBV27 . . 14 TGTGCCAGCAGTCCCGCGGCGTTGAACTATGGCTACACCTTC CASSPAALNYGYTF